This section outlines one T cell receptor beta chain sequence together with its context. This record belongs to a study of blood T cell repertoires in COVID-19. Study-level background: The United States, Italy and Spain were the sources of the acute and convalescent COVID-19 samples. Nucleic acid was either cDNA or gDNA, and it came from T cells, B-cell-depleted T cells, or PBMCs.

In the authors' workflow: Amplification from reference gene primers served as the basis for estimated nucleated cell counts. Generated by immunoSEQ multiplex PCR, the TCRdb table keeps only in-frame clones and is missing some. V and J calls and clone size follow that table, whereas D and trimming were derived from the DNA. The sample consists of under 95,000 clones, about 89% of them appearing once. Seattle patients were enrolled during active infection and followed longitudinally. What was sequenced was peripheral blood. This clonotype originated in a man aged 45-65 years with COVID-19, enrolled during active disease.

The CDR3 reads CASSLGGEKIETQYF. CDR3 coding DNA: TGCGCCAGCAGCTTGGGGGGGGAGAAAATCGAGACCCAGTACTTC. The rearrangement links TRBV5-1 to TRBJ2-5; TRBD2 might be the D (6 bases). Germline lookup yields CDR1 SGHRS and CDR2 YFSETQ. V was pared by 0 bases and J by 5 bases, with 14 bases between. The CDR3 length is 15 residues. Full variable domain (rest looked up from reference TRBV5-1 and TRBJ2-5): KAGVTQTPRYLIKTRGQQVTLSCSPISGHRSVSWYQQTPGQGLQFLFEYFSETQRNKGNFPGRFSGRQFSNSRSEMNVSTLELGDSALYLCASSLGGEKIETQYFGPGTRLLVL.